This TCR beta chain is drawn from a study of cytomegalovirus exposure and HLA in healthy donors. The CDR3 runs 15 residues. Germline V lookup: CDR1 SEHNR, CDR2 FQNEAQ (reference sequence). The V gene end was trimmed by 4 bases and the J gene end by 8 bases; junction bases not matched to a gene: 13. Study findings and constraints: Follow-up analysis later connected one missense variant in DCLRE1C with trimming of TCR beta V- and J-genes. CMV serostatus was the sole immune exposure data available. There were some V segments, including TRBV6-2 and TRBV6-3, excluded as indistinguishable. In presence/absence analyses, roughly uniform sequencing depth across donors was assumed.

Use of 60 Vbeta and 13 Jbeta primers characterized the PCR. The assay was immunoSEQ multiplex PCR, and TCRdb's table has in-frame clones only and misses some. Counted here are roughly 140,000 clones, approximately 80% occurring once; the ten biggest clones make up around 2.5%. A word on this clone: The antigen is undetermined.

This TCR derives from a woman in her late teens or twenties in good health and CMV-seropositive. The sample taken for sequencing was PBMCs. The gene calls are TRBV7-9 and TRBJ1-2; 7 nucleotides align to TRBD1. The CDR3 DNA reads TGTGCCAGCAGCTCCGAGGGGGCAGGGACCTACGGCTACACCTTC. Its translation: CASSSEGAGTYGYTF.